This T cell receptor beta chain stems from a study of T cell repertoires in urothelial bladder cancer (dated by TCRdb to 2018 to 2020). For the wider study: Clinical stages of the roughly twelve resected lesions were three cT0, three cTa, three cT1 and three cT2 or greater. Roughly 11 patients with bladder lesions undergoing transurethral resection were identified prospectively. The study compared clonality of the TCR repertoire in bladder tumors against clonality in benign bladder inflammation. A total of over 10 resected bladder lesions, made up of urothelial carcinoma (UC+) and benign (UC-) specimens, were studied.

Summary of the overall study and its limitations: Fewer T cells were found in urothelial carcinoma specimens than in benign specimens, with medians of roughly 5,300 and 25,000, respectively. In carcinoma specimens, one T-cell clone made up as much as 17% of infiltrating lymphocytes, versus more than 1.5% in benign specimens. Carcinoma specimens had a median tumor infiltrating lymphocyte percentage of roughly 2%, while benign specimens had a median of around 12%.

At transurethral resection, specimens of the bladder lesions were collected and then stored at -80C. DNA was extracted from bladder specimens collected at transurethral resection. The immunoSEQ assay was used to sequence the CDR3 region of the TCR beta chain. Under the source paper's analysis protocol: For every specimen, the T-cell fraction, clonal dominance and maximum TCR clone frequency were calculated. The immuneACCESS repertoire file appears here via TCRdb, limited to in-frame rearrangements. These files lack a portion of the clones; in checked studies, under half of the deficit traces to unresolved V genes, and the cause of the others is not known. The V and J calls and clone size are taken from that table; D and trimming were inferred from the DNA. The sample includes fewer than 10,000 clones, with 58% observed a single time. The ten largest clonotypes hold 25% to 35% of the sample. There are 14 amino acids in the CDR3, from cysteine to phenylalanine inclusive. Only the CDR3 portion is preserved as DNA: 42 bases, with reading frame beginning at the first base. Reading the germline V gene gives CDR1 SGHAT and CDR2 FQNNGV. V and J lose 3 bases and 4 bases, and a span of 7 bases separates them.

By how much of the sample it makes up, this clone is medium-sized (0.01 to 0.1%). The antigen it recognizes is unknown. Base quality data are lacking; no much larger clone is found one base away. This chain joins TRBV11-2 to TRBJ1-6, with the D gene not clear enough to name. The source material was tumor-infiltrating cells from bladder cancer. The TCR originated in a human donor with urothelial carcinoma. The CDR3 amino acid sequence is: CASSLAQYNSPLHF. The DNA sequence follows: TGTGCCAGCAGCTTGGCCCAGTATAATTCACCCCTCCACTTT.